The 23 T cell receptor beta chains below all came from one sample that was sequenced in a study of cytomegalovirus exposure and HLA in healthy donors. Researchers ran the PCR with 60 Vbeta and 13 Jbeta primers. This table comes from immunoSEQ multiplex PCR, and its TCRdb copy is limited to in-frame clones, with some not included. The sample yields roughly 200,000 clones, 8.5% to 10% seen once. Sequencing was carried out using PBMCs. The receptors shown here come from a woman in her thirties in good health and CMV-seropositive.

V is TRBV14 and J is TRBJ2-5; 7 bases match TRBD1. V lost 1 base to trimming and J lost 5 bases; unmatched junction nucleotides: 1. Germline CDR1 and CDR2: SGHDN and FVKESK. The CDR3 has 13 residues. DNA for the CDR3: TGTGCCAGCAGCCAAGGACAGGGCGAGACCCAGTACTTC. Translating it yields CASSQGQGETQYF.

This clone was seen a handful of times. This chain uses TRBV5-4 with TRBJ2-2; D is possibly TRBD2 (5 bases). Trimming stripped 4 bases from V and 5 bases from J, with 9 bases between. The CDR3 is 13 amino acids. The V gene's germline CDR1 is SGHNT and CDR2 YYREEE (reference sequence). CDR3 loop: CASSATGTGELFF. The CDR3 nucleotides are TGTGCCAGCAGCGCGACGGGGACCGGGGAGCTGTTTTTT.

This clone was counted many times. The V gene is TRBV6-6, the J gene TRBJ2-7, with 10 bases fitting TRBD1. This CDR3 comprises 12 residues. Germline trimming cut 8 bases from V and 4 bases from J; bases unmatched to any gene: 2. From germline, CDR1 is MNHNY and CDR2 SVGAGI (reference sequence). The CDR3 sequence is CASGQGGYEQYF. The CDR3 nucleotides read TGTGCCAGCGGACAGGGGGGGTACGAGCAGTACTTC.

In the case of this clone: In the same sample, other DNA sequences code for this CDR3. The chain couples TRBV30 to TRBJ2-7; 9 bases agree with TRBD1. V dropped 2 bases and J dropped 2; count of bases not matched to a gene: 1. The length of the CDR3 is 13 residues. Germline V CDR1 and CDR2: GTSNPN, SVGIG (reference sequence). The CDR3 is CAWSRQGAYEQYF. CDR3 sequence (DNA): TGTGCCTGGAGTCGACAGGGGGCCTACGAGCAGTACTTC. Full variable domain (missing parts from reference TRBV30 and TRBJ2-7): SQTIHQWPATLVQPVGSPLSLECTVEGTSNPNLYWYRQAAGRGLQLLFYSVGIGQISSEVPQNLSASRPQDRQFILSSKKLLLSDSGFYLCAWSRQGAYEQYFGPGTRLTVT.

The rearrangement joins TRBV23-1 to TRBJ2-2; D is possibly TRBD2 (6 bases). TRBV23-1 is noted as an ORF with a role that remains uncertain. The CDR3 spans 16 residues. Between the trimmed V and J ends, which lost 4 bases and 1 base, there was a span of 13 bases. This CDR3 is CASSLWDSENTGELFF. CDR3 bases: TGCGCCAGCAGTCTTTGGGACTCAGAGAACACCGGGGAGCTGTTTTTT.

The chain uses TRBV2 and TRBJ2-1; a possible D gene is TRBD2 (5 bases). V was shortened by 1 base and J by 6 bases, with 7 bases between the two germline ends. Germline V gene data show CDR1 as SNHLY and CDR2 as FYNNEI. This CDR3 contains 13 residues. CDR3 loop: CASSEDSVNEQFF. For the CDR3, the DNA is TGTGCCAGCAGTGAAGATAGCGTCAATGAGCAGTTCTTC. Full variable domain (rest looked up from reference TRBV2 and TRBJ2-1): EPEVTQTPSHQVTQMGQEVILRCVPISNHLYFYWYRQILGQKVEFLVSFYNNEISEKSEIFDDQFSVERPDGSNFTLKIRSTKLEDSAMYFCASSEDSVNEQFFGPGTRLTVL.

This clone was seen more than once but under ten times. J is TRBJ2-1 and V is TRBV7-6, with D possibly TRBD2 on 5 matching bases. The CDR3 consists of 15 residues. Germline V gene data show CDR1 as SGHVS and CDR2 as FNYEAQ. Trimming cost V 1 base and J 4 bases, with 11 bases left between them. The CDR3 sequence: CASSLGTGVYNEQFF. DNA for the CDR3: TGTGCCAGCAGCTTAGGAACCGGGGTTTACAATGAGCAGTTCTTC.

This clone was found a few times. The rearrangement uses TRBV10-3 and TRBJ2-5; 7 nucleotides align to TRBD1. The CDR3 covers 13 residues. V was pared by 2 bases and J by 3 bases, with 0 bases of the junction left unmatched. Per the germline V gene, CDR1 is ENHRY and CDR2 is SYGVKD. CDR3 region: CAISETGEETQYF. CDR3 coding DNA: TGTGCCATCAGTGAGACAGGGGAAGAGACCCAGTACTTC.

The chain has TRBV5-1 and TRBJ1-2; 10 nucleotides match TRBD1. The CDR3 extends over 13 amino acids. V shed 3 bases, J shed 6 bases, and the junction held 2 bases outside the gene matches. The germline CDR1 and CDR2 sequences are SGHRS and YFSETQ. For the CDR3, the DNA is TGCGCCAGCAGCTCCGGACAGGGGGATGGCTACACCTTC. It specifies CASSSGQGDGYTF.

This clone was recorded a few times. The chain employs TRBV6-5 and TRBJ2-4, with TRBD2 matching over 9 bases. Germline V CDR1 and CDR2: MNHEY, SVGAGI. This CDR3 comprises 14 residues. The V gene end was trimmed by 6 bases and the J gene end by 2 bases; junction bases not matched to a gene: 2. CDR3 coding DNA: TGTGCCAGCAGAGCGGGAGGAACCAAAAACATTCAGTACTTC. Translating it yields CASRAGGTKNIQYF.

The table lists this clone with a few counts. Written as DNA, the CDR3 is TGTGCCAGCAGGGACACCAACAGGGACACTGAAGCTTTCTTT. This codes for CASRDTNRDTEAFF. The rearrangement links TRBV6-4 to TRBJ1-1; perhaps TRBD1 as D (6 bases). Germline CDR1 is MRHNA and CDR2 is SNTAGT. Deletions cut 6 bases from V and 3 bases from J, with 14 bases between. The CDR3 is made up of 14 amino acids.

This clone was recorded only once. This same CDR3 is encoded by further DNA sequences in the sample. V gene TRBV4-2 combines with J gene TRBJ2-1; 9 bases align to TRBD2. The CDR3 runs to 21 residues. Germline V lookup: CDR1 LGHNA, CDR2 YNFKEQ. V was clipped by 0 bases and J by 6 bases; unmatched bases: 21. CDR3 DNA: TGTGCCAGCAGCCAAGAACCCCTGGTGATAGCGGGAGCCTCAATAGCCAATGAGCAGTTCTTC. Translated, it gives CASSQEPLVIAGASIANEQFF.

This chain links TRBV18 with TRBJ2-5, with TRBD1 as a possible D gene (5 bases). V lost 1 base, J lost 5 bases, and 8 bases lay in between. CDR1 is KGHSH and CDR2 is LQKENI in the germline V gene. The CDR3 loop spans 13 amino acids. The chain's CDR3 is CASSPRQRETQYF. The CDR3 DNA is TGTGCCAGCTCACCACGACAGAGGGAGACCCAGTACTTC.

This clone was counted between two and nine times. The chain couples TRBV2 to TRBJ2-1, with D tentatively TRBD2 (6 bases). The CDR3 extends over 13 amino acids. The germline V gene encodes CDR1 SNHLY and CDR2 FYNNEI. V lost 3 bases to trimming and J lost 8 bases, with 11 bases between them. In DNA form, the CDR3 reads TGTGCCAGCAGTGATGGGGGGTGGGATGAGCAGTTCTTC. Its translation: CASSDGGWDEQFF.

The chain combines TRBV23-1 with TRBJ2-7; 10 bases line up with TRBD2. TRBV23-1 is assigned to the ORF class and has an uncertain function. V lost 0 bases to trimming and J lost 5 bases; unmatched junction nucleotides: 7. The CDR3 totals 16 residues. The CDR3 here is CASSQSCASGSHEQYF. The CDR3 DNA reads TGCGCCAGCAGTCAATCGTGTGCTAGCGGGAGCCACGAGCAGTACTTC.

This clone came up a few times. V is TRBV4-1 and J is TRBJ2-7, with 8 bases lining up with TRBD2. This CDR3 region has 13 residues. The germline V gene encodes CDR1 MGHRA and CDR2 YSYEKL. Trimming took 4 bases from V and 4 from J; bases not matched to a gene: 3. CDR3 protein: CASSPRGGYEQYF. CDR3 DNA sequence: TGCGCCAGCAGCCCCCGGGGGGGGTACGAGCAGTACTTC.

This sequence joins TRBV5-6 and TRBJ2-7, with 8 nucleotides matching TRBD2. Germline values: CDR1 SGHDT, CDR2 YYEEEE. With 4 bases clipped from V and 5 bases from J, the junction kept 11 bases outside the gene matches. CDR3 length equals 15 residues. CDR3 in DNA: TGTGCCAGCAGCCCCGGGGGAGCGGGAGCGAACGAGCAGTACTTC. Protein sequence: CASSPGGAGANEQYF.

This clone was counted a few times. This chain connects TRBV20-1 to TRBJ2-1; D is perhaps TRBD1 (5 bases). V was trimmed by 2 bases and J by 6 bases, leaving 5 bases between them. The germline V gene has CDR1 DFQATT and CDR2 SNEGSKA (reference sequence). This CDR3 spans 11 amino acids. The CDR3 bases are TGCAGTGCTAGAAGGGGCAATGAGCAGTTCTTC. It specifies CSARRGNEQFF.

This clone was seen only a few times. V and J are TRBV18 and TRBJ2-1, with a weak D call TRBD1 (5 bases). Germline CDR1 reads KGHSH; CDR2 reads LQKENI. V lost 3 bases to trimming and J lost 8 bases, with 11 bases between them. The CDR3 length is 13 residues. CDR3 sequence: CASSPTQGDEQFF. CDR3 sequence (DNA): TGTGCCAGCTCACCTACTCAGGGTGATGAGCAGTTCTTC. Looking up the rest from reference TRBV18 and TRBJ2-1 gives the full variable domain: NAGVMQNPRHLVRRRGQEARLRCSPMKGHSHVYWYRQLPEEGLKFMVYLQKENIIDESGMPKERFSAEFPKEGPSILRIQQVVRGDSAAYFCASSPTQGDEQFFGPGTRLTVL.

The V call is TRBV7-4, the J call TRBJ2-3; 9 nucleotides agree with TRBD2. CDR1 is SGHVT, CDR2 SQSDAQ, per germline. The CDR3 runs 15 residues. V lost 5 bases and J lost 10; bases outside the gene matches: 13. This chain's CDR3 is CASSRRSSGEEAQYF. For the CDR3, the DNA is TGTGCCAGCAGCCGCAGGTCTAGCGGGGAAGAGGCGCAGTATTTT.

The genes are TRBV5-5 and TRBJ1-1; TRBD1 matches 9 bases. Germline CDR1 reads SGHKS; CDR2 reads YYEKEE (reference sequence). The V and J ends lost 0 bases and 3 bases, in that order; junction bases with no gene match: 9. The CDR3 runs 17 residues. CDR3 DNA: TGTGCCAGCAGCTTGGAGACAGGGGGACTATGGGACACTGAAGCTTTCTTT. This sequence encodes CASSLETGGLWDTEAFF.

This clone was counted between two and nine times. The CDR3 sequence is CSVDQGSRLEAFF. CDR3 DNA sequence: TGCAGCGTTGATCAGGGTTCCCGGCTGGAGGCTTTCTTT. The rearrangement links TRBV29-1 to TRBJ1-1; possibly TRBD1 for D (5 bases). The CDR3 has 13 amino acids. The V end was cut by 3 bases, the J end by 11 bases, with 19 bases between. Germline values: CDR1 SQVTM, CDR2 ANQGSEA.

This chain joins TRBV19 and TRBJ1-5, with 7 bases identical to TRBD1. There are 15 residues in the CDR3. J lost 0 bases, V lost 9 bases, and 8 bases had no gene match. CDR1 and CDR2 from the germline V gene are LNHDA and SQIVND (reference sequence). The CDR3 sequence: CASAERQGSNQPQHF. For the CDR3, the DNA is TGTGCCAGCGCCGAGAGACAGGGTAGCAATCAGCCCCAGCATTTT.